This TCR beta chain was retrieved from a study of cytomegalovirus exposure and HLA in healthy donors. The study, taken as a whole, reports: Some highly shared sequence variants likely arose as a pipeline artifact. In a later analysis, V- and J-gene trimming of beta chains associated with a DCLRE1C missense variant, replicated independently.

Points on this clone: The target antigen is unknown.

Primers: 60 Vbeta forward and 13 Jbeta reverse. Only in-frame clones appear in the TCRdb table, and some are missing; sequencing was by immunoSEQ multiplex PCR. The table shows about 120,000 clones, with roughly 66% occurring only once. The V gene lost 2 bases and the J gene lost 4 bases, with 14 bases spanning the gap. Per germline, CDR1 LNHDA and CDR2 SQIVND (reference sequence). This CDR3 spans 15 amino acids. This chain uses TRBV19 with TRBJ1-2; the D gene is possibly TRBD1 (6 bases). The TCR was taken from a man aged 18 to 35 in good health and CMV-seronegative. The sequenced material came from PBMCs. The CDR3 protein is CASSIMGANRYGYTF. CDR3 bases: TGTGCCAGTAGTATAATGGGGGCCAATCGCTATGGCTACACCTTC.